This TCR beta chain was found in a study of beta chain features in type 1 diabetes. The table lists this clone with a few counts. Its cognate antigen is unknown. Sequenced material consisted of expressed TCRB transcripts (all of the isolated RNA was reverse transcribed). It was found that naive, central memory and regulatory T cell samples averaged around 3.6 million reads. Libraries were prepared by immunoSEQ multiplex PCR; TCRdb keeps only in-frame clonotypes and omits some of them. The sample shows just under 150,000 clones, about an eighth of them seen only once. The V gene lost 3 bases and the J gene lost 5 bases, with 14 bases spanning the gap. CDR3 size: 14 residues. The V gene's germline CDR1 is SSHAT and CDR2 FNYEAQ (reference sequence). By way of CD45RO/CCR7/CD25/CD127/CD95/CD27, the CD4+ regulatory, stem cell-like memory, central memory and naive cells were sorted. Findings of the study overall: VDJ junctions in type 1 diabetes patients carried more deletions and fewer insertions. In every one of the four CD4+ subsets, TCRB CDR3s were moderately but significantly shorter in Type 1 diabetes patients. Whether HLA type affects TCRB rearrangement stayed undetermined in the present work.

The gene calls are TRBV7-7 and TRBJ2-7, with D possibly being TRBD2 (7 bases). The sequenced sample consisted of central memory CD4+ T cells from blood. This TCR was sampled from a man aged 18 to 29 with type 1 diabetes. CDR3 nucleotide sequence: TGTGCCAGCAGCTTGGCGGGGGCCGACAACGAGCAGTACTTC. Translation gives CASSLAGADNEQYF.